What follows are 19 T cell receptor beta chains derived from one specimen sequenced in a study of cytomegalovirus exposure and HLA in healthy donors. The PCR had 60 Vbeta and 13 Jbeta primers. Here immunoSEQ multiplex PCR was the method, and the copy in TCRdb shows in-frame clones only, minus some. The sample consists of 95,000 to 100,000 clones, 75% to 90% of them appearing once. The sequencing input was PBMCs. These receptor sequences come from a young man in good health and CMV-seronegative.

V and J are TRBV19 and TRBJ1-5, with a tentative D call TRBD1 (5 bases). Per germline, CDR1 LNHDA and CDR2 SQIVND (reference sequence). Trimming took 5 bases from V and 3 from J, leaving 14 bases between them. The CDR3 length is 15 residues. Here the CDR3 DNA reads TGTGCCAGTAGTGAACAGGTTTTTCTCAATCAGCCCCAGCATTTT. This codes for CASSEQVFLNQPQHF.

The gene calls are TRBV5-6 and TRBJ2-1; a weak D match, TRBD2 (5 bases). Deletions cut 4 bases from V and 4 bases from J, with 15 bases between. The CDR3 consists of 15 residues. Germline-derived CDR1 and CDR2 are SGHDT and YYEEEE. The CDR3 loop is CASSKDPPGYNEQFF. The CDR3 DNA reads TGTGCCAGCAGCAAAGATCCCCCGGGGTACAATGAGCAGTTCTTC.

This clone has a single count. V gene TRBV27 combines with J gene TRBJ1-2; 9 nucleotides match TRBD1. V was pared by 3 bases and J by 7 bases, with 6 bases of the junction left unmatched. Germline-derived CDR1 and CDR2 are MNHEY and SMNVEV (reference sequence). The CDR3 extends over 14 amino acids. CDR3 bases: TGTGCCAGCAGTTTTTCCACAGGGGGCACTGGCTACACCTTC. The encoded protein is CASSFSTGGTGYTF.

This clone was detected only a few times. This chain uses TRBV9 with TRBJ2-7, with 11 bases identical to TRBD1. Per the germline V gene, CDR1 is SGDLS and CDR2 is YYNGEE. The CDR3 is 15 amino acids. V lost 0 bases, J lost 4 bases, and 3 bases stayed unmatched. Here the CDR3 DNA reads TGTGCCAGCAGCGTAGATGGACAGGGGGCTTACGAGCAGTACTTC. Translation gives CASSVDGQGAYEQYF. The full variable domain, rest sourced from reference TRBV9 and TRBJ2-7, is DSGVTQTPKHLITATGQRVTLRCSPRSGDLSVYWYQQSLDQGLQFLIQYYNGEERAKGNILERFSAQQFPDLHSELNLSSLELGDSALYFCASSVDGQGAYEQYFGPGTRLTVT.

The chain combines TRBV5-1 with TRBJ1-1; no clear D gene. In germline, CDR1 is SGHRS, CDR2 YFSETQ. Between the trimmed V and J ends, which lost 1 base and 2 bases, there was a span of 6 bases. This CDR3 has 13 residues. CDR3 sequence (DNA): TGCGCCAGCAGCTTGACAGCTAACACTGAAGCTTTCTTT. Encoded protein: CASSLTANTEAFF.

In the case of this clone: Other nucleotide sequences in the sample specify the same CDR3. The chain combines TRBV4-1 with TRBJ1-1; D not certain. The CDR3 loop spans 16 amino acids. CDR1 MGHRA and CDR2 YSYEKL come from the germline V gene. Trimming stripped 3 bases from V and 0 bases from J, with 14 bases between. CDR3 in amino acids: CASSQESRAMNTEAFF. The CDR3 coding sequence is TGCGCCAGCAGCCAGGAATCGAGGGCGATGAACACTGAAGCTTTCTTT.

The rearrangement uses TRBV2 and TRBJ1-2, with D possibly being TRBD1 (6 bases). The CDR3 is 11 amino acids. Germline loops: CDR1 SNHLY, CDR2 FYNNEI. Trimming stripped 9 bases from V and 4 bases from J, with 9 bases between. This CDR3 is CARTGSYGYTF. CDR3 DNA sequence: TGTGCCAGGACAGGTTCCTATGGCTACACCTTC.

The chain uses TRBV9 and TRBJ2-2; the D is unclear. Deletions cut 5 bases from V and 0 bases from J, with 5 bases between. Germline-derived CDR1 and CDR2 are SGDLS and YYNGEE. This CDR3 comprises 13 residues. CDR3: CASRQANTGELFF. DNA of the CDR3: TGTGCCAGCAGGCAGGCGAACACCGGGGAGCTGTTTTTT.

This chain connects TRBV7-8 to TRBJ2-7; weak D call: TRBD2 (6 bases). The CDR3 length is 16 residues. Germline V CDR1 and CDR2: SGHVS, FQNEAQ. V was shortened by 4 bases and J by 2 bases, with 18 bases between the two germline ends. For the CDR3, the DNA is TGTGCCAGCAGCTCCCTACCGGAGGGACGAACCTACGAGCAGTACTTC. As protein: CASSSLPEGRTYEQYF.

The genes are TRBV6-5 and TRBJ2-7; perhaps TRBD1 as D (5 bases). This CDR3 has 14 residues. Per the germline V gene, CDR1 is MNHEY and CDR2 is SVGAGI. V was shortened by 5 bases and J by 6 bases, with 17 bases between the two germline ends. The CDR3 protein is CASSDRQPWGEQYF. The DNA of the CDR3 is TGTGCCAGCAGTGACCGACAGCCTTGGGGCGAGCAGTACTTC.

The V call is TRBV2, the J call TRBJ1-5; D remains ambiguous. The CDR3 loop spans 14 amino acids. The germline gives CDR1 SNHLY, CDR2 FYNNEI. The V end was cut by 7 bases, the J end by 5 bases, with 15 bases between. The CDR3 protein is CASTWEGSYQPQHF. DNA for the CDR3: TGTGCCAGCACTTGGGAGGGTTCTTATCAGCCCCAGCATTTT.

This chain joins TRBV7-9 and TRBJ1-1, with D perhaps matching TRBD1 (6 bases). Trimming pared 0 bases from V and 6 bases from J, leaving 14 bases between. Germline V CDR1 and CDR2: SEHNR, FQNEAQ (reference sequence). The CDR3 length is 15 residues. In DNA, the CDR3 is TGTGCCAGCAGCTTAGCCGGGTCGAAGGGGGCTGAAGCTTTCTTT. It translates to CASSLAGSKGAEAFF.

This clone was counted a few times. This rearrangement joins TRBV5-4 to TRBJ1-2, with D possibly matching TRBD1 (6 bases). V lost 0 bases and J lost 7, with 7 bases in between. Looked up from germline, CDR1 is SGHNT and CDR2 is YYREEE (reference sequence). The CDR3 length is 12 residues. CDR3 DNA sequence: TGTGCCAGCAGCTTGGGGGGGCTTGGCTACACCTTC. It codes for CASSLGGLGYTF.

V usage is TRBV7-9 and J usage is TRBJ2-7; possibly TRBD1 for D (5 bases). V was trimmed by 5 bases and J by 5 bases, leaving 16 bases between them. CDR3 size: 14 residues. Germline values: CDR1 SEHNR, CDR2 FQNEAQ (reference sequence). The CDR3 spells CASSPRGLSDEQYF. In DNA form, the CDR3 reads TGTGCCAGCAGCCCTAGGGGATTAAGTGACGAGCAGTACTTC.

The J gene is TRBJ2-3, the V gene TRBV5-4; TRBD2 matches 7 bases. The V segment lost 1 base and the J segment 1 base; nucleotides outside the gene matches: 9. CDR3 length: 17 amino acids. Germline V gene data show CDR1 as SGHNT and CDR2 as YYREEE (reference sequence). The CDR3 here is CASSLWAGVPRTDTQYF. CDR3 bases: TGTGCCAGCAGCTTGTGGGCGGGAGTTCCCCGCACAGATACGCAGTATTTT.

This clone showed up just once. V and J are TRBV7-8 and TRBJ2-2, with 7 bases matching TRBD2. Germline CDR1 reads SGHVS; CDR2 reads FQNEAQ. The CDR3 is made up of 15 amino acids. Trimming at V came to 0 bases and at J to 10 bases, leaving 8 bases not matched to a gene. The CDR3 protein is CASSLAGGRYEELFF. The CDR3 region has the DNA TGTGCCAGCAGCTTAGCGGGAGGGCGGTACGAGGAGCTGTTTTTT.

The chain links TRBV30 to TRBJ2-5; the match to TRBD1 covers 9 bases. This CDR3 comprises 14 residues. Trimming at V came to 4 bases and at J to 5 bases, leaving 8 bases not matched to a gene. The germline gives CDR1 GTSNPN, CDR2 SVGIG (reference sequence). The CDR3 protein is CAWNRQGGVETQYF. The CDR3 DNA sequence: TGTGCCTGGAACCGACAGGGGGGTGTCGAGACCCAGTACTTC.

This chain uses TRBV27 with TRBJ2-7, with TRBD1 matching 11 bases. In germline, CDR1 is MNHEY, CDR2 SMNVEV (reference sequence). This CDR3 has 15 amino acids. Trimming removed 3 bases from V and 6 bases from J; junction bases left unmatched: 7. The DNA of the CDR3 is TGTGCCAGCAGTTTCGGGACAGGGGGTACTAGCGAGCAGTACTTC. Amino acid sequence: CASSFGTGGTSEQYF.

The V gene is TRBV6-1, the J gene TRBJ2-7, with 10 bases matching TRBD2. The CDR3 totals 15 residues. Trimming took 3 bases from V and 4 from J; bases not matched to a gene: 6. Germline values: CDR1 MNHNS, CDR2 SASEGT. The CDR3 sequence: CASSDYGLAAYEQYF. In DNA, the CDR3 is TGTGCCAGCAGTGATTATGGACTAGCGGCTTACGAGCAGTACTTC.